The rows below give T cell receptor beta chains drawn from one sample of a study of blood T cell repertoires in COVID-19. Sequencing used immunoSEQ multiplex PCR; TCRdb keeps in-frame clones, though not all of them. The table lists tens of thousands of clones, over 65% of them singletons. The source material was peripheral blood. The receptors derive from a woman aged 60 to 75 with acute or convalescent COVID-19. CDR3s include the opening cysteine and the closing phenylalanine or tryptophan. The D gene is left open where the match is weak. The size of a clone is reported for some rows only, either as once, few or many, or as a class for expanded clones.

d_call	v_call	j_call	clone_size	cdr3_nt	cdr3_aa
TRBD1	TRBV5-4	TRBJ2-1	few	TGTGCCAGCAGCCGGGTCCGACAGGGCTCCTACAATGAGCAGTTCTTC	CASSRVRQGSYNEQFF
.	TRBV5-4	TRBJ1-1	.	TGTGCCAGCAGCTTGGTTGGCTCGATTGAAGCTTTCTTT	CASSLVGSIEAFF
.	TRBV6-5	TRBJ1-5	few	TGTGCCAGCAGTTACTCGGAGTTCGATCAGCCCCAGCATTTT	CASSYSEFDQPQHF
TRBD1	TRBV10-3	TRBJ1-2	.	TGTGCCACCTCCGGGACAGGAGGCGGCTACACCTTC	CATSGTGGGYTF
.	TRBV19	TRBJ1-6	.	TGTGCCAGTAGTATAGGAGCAGGGTGGGATTCACCCCTCCACTTT	CASSIGAGWDSPLHF
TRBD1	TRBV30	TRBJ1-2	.	TGTGCCTTCGGGACAGGGAGTTACACCTTC	CAFGTGSYTF
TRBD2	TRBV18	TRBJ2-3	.	TGTGCCAGCTCACCGCGGACTAGCGGGGGGCCTAGCACAGATACGCAGTATTTT	CASSPRTSGGPSTDTQYF
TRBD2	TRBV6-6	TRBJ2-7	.	TGTGCCAGCAGCCTAGCGGGTGGCTCCTACGAGCAGTACTTC	CASSLAGGSYEQYF
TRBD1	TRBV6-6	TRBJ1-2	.	TGTGCCAGCAGGACCGGGACAGTTAGTGGCTACACCTTC	CASRTGTVSGYTF
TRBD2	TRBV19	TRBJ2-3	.	TGTGCCAGTAGGGCAAGAGGACTAGCGGGAACAGATACGCAGTATTTT	CASRARGLAGTDTQYF
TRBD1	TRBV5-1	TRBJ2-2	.	TGCGCCAGCAGTTCGGGACAGACGAACACCGGGGAGCTGTTTTTT	CASSSGQTNTGELFF
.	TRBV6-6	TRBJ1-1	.	TGTGCCAGCAGTTACTCAGGGAGCACTGAAGCTTTCTTT	CASSYSGSTEAFF